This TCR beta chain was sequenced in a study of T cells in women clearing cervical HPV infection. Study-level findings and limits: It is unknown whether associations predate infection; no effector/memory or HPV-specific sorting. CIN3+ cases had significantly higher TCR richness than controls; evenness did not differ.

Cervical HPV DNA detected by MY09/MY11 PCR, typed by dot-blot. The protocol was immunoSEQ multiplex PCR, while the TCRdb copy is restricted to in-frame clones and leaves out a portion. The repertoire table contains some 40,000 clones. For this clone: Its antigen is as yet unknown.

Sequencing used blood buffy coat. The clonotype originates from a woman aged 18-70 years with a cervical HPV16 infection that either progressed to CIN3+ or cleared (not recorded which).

CDR3 residues: CAWSLTGTDNEKLFF. The sequenced CDR3 bases are TGTGCCTGGAGTCTTACCGGGACAGATAATGAAAAA. The chain couples TRBV30 to TRBJ1-4; 7 positions agree with TRBD1. The DNA ends 3 residues before the CDR3 does, and the rest of the CDR3 is filled in from the germline J gene. The CDR3 has 15 amino acids. V trimming: 2 bases; J trimming: 4 bases; junction bases outside the gene matches: 7. CDR1 is GTSNPN and CDR2 is SVGIG in the germline V gene (reference sequence).